This TCR beta chain was retrieved from a study of regulatory T cells in long-lasting Graves disease. Study outcomes and limitations: More public clonotypes were shared by persistent patients (approximately 3,000) than by new patients (roughly 870). Persistent disease was characterized by preferential usage of TRBV28, TRBJ1-2 and TRBJ2-5.

Time point noted: newly diagnosed GD, antithyroid drugs for less than 3 months. RNA extracted from PBMCs served as the sequencing template. Graves' disease diagnoses used American Thyroid Association guidelines. TCR beta libraries were built with iRepertoire HTBI primers and Arm-PCR of CDR3 regions. Original methodology: Segment identification across samples yielded 60 to 80 TRBV and about 14 TRBJ segments. TCRdb re-called the multiplex PCR reads with MiXCR, one entry per CDR3 protein. Here the V and J calls rest on TCRdb's processing, not on the authors' analysis. The sample includes 200,000 to 250,000 distinct CDR3 sequences, roughly a fifth seen only once; the top ten take approximately 15%. This clonotype was recorded many times. What it binds is unknown. The CDR3 loop spans 15 amino acids. V was clipped by 4 bases and J by 5 bases; unmatched bases: 9. Germline loops: CDR1 SGHRS, CDR2 YFSETQ.

Sequencing used peripheral blood mononuclear cells (PBMCs), obtained at new diagnosis, from a patient treated with antithyroid drugs. The clonotype originates from a female donor with Graves disease. The genes are TRBV5-1 and TRBJ2-3; 8 nucleotides align to TRBD1. In nucleotides, the CDR3 is TGCGCCAGCAGCCAGATGACAGGGGTCGGAGATACGCAGTATTTT. Translated: CASSQMTGVGDTQYF.